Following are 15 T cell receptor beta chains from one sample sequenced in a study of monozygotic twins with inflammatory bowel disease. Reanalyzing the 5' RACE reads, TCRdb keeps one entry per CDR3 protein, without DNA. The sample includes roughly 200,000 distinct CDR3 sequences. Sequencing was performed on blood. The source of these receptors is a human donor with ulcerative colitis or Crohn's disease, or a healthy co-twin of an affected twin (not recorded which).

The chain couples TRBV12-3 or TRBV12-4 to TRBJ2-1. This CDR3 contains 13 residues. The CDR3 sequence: CASSERSPSEQFF.

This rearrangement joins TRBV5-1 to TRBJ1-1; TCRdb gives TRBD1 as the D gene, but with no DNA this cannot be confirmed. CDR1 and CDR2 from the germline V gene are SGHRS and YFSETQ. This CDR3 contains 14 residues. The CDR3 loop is CASSRGQLNTEAFF.

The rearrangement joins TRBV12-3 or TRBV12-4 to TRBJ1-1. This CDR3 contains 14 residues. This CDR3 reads CASSSDITDTEAFF.

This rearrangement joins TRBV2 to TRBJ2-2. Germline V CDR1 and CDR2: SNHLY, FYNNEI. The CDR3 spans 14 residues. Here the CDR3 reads CASSTTPNTGELFF. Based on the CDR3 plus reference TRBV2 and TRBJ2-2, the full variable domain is EPEVTQTPSHQVTQMGQEVILRCVPISNHLYFYWYRQILGQKVEFLVSFYNNEISEKSEIFDDQFSVERPDGSNFTLKIRSTKLEDSAMYFCASSTTPNTGELFFGEGSRLTVL.

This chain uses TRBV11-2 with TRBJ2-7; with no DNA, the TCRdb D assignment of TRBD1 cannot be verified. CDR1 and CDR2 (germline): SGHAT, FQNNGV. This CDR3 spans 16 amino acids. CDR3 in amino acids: CASSDPGTGASYEQYF. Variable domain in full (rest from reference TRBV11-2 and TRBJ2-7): EAGVAQSPRYKIIEKRQSVAFWCNPISGHATLYWYQQILGQGPKLLIQFQNNGVVDDSQLPKDRFSAERLKGVDSTLKIQPAKLEDSAVYLCASSDPGTGASYEQYFGPGTRLTVT.

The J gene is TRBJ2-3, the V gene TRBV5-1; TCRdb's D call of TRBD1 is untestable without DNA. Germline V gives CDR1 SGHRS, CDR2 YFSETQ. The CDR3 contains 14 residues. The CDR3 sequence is CASSGTGYTDTQYF. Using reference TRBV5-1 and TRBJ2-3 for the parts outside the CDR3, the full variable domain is KAGVTQTPRYLIKTRGQQVTLSCSPISGHRSVSWYQQTPGQGLQFLFEYFSETQRNKGNFPGRFSGRQFSNSRSEMNVSTLELGDSALYLCASSGTGYTDTQYFGPGTRLTVL.

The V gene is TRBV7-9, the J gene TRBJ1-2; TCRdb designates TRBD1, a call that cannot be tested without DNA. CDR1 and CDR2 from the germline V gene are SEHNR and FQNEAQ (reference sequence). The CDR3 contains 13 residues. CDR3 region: CASSLENRDGYTF.

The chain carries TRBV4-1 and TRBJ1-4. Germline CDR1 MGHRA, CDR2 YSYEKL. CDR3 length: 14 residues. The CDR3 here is CASGLRMRDEKLFF.

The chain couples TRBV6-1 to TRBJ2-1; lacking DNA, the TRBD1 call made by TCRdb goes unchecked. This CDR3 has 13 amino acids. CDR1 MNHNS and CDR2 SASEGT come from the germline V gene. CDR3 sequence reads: CASIRSPYNEQFF.

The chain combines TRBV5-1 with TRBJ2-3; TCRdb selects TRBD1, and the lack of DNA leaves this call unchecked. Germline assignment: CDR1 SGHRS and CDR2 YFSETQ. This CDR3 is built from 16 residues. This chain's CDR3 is CASSLEGPGNTDTQYF.

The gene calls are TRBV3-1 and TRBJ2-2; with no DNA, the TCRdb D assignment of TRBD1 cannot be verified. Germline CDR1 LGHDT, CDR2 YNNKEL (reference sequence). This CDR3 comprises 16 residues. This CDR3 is CASSPDRGLGTGELFF. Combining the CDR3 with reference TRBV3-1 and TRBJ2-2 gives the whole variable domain DTAVSQTPKYLVTQMGNDKSIKCEQNLGHDTMYWYKQDSKKFLKIMFSYNNKELIINETVPNRFSPKSPDKAHLNLHINSLELGDSAVYFCASSPDRGLGTGELFFGEGSRLTVL.

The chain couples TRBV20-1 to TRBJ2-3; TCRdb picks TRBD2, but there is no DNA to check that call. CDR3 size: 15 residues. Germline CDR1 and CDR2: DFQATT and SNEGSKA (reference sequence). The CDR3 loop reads CSATRGRARTDTQYF.

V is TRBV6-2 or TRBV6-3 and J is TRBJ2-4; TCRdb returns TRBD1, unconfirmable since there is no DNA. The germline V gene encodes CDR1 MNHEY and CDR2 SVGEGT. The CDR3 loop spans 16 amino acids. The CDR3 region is CASRPGQGRAKNIQYF.

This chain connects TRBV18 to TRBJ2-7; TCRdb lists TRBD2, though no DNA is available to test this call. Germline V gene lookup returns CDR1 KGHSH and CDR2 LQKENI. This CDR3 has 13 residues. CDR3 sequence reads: CASSPGEGNEQYF.

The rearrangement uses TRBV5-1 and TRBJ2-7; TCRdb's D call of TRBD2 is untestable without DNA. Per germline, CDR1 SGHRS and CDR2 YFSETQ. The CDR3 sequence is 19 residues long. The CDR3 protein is CASSFSSGGRRSPSYEQYF.